This TCR beta chain comes out of a study of shared clonotypes between healthy human individuals. The wider study: There were three CD4 naive, three CD4 memory, two CD8 naive and one CD8 memory plates per donor. Overall study results and limits: Generally, naive subsets (rather than memory subsets) showed larger estimated richness. Sampling used blood alone; tissue repertoires probably differ.

Investigators spread the genomic DNA of each subset evenly over several immunoSEQ plates. Profiling relied on immunoSEQ multiplex PCR, and the TCRdb table lists in-frame clones only, not all of them. The sample gives about 2 million clones, approximately 95% of which show up once; roughly 1.2% is in the top ten. The naive CD8 fraction comprised CD45RO-negative cells positively selected for CCR7 and excluded terminally differentiated effector memory CD45RA+ cells. Trimming cost V 6 bases and J 3 bases, with 12 bases left between them. The germline V gene has CDR1 SEHNR and CDR2 FQNEAQ (reference sequence). The CDR3 sequence is 13 residues long. Concerning this clone itself: As yet, its antigen is unknown.

The chain carries TRBV7-9 and TRBJ2-7; D not resolved. The TCR originated in a man in his late teens or twenties in good health. Sequencing was carried out using naive CD8+ T cells sorted from blood. CDR3: CASRPKDGYEQYF. CDR3 DNA sequence: TGTGCCAGCAGACCAAAGGACGGCTACGAGCAGTACTTC.